The present entry profiles one T cell receptor beta chain with its context. This receptor's antigen is unknown. No base-level quality is on record; no much larger clone is a single base apart. This specimen belongs to a study of control samples from healthy donors and cancer patients (dated by TCRdb to 2020 to 2022). Libraries were made using the immunoSEQ multiplex PCR assay. Sourced from immuneACCESS, this table was stored by TCRdb with only in-frame sequences that have V and J called. A share of the clones is absent; for the studies checked, an unresolved V gene accounts for under half, and the remainder has no known explanation. Recorded for this sample are about 34,000 clones; 85% to 90% of them occurred a single time. About 1.6% of the sample goes to the ten largest clones. Trimming costs V 0 bases and J 0 bases, and their ends lie 11 bases apart. There are 15 amino acids in the CDR3, from cysteine to phenylalanine inclusive. Here the CDR3 DNA is all that survives: 45 bases in frame from base 1. According to the germline V gene (reference sequence), CDR1 reads GTSNPN and CDR2 reads SVGIG.

This clonotype was sampled from a woman aged 40 to 50 with lung cancer. What was sequenced was PBMCs. The chain is encoded by TRBV30 joined to TRBJ1-2; the D gene is unclear. DNA sequence: TGTGCCTGGAGTGTAACACGACGGGCTAACTATGGCTACACCTTC. This translates into CAWSVTRRANYGYTF.